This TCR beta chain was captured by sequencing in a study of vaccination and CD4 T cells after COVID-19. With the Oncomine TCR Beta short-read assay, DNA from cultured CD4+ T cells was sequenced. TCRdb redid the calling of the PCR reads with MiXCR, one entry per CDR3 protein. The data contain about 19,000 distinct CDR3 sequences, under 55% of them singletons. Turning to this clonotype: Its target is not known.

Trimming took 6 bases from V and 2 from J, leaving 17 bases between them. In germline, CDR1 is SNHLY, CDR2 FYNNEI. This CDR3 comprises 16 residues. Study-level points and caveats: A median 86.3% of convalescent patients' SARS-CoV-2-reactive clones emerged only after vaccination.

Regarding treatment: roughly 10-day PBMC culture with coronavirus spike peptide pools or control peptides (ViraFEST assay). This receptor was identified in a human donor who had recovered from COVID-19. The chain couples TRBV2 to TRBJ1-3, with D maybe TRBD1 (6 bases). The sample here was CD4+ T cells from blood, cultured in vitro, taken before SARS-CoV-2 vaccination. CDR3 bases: TGTGCCAGCAGGGGTGATCCCGGGACAACTGGAAACACCATATATTTT. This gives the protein CASRGDPGTTGNTIYF.